Below, 15 T cell receptor beta chains from the same sample are listed, as sequenced in a study of OX40 agonist ivuxolimab in advanced cancers. Clones were read by immunoSEQ multiplex PCR, and TCRdb kept only the in-frame ones, dropping some. The data show around 20,000 clones, around three quarters seen once. The sequenced sample was CD4+ or CD8+ T cells sorted from blood, obtained in a trial of the OX40 agonist ivuxolimab. Receptor source: an adult with an advanced solid tumor such as melanoma, head and neck, liver or kidney cancer.

This chain uses TRBV4-3 with TRBJ1-6; tentative D call: TRBD1 (5 bases). Deletions cut 0 bases from V and 7 bases from J, with 10 bases between. This CDR3 is built from 15 residues. Germline-derived CDR1 and CDR2 are LGHNA and YSLEER. CDR3 residues: CASSQDKGTNSPLHF. CDR3 sequence (DNA): TGCGCCAGCAGCCAAGATAAAGGGACGAATTCACCCCTCCACTTT.

V and J are TRBV7-9 and TRBJ2-1, with 7 bases that match TRBD2. Germline-derived CDR1 and CDR2 are SEHNR and FQNEAQ (reference sequence). This CDR3 spans 15 amino acids. With V trimmed by 3 bases and J by 3 bases, 5 bases remained unmatched. The CDR3 DNA sequence: TGTGCCAGCAGCTTGCTCCGGGGGGACTACAATGAGCAGTTCTTC. Residues: CASSLLRGDYNEQFF.

This chain uses TRBV11-3 with TRBJ2-1; D gene ambiguous. Germline CDR1 is SGHNT and CDR2 is YENEEA. CDR3 length: 11 amino acids. Trimming removed 5 bases from V and 4 bases from J, with 3 bases in between. CDR3 loop: CASSEYNEQFF. DNA for the CDR3: TGTGCCAGCAGCGAATACAATGAGCAGTTCTTC.

This chain joins TRBV7-9 and TRBJ1-5, with no clear D. This CDR3 spans 12 amino acids. V lost 2 bases and J 5 bases, leaving 4 bases between the germline ends. Germline V gene data show CDR1 as SEHNR and CDR2 as FQNEAQ (reference sequence). The CDR3 loop is CASSLIHQPQHF. The CDR3 DNA reads as TGTGCCAGCAGCTTAATCCATCAGCCCCAGCATTTT.

The chain uses TRBV6-6 and TRBJ2-1; TRBD1 aligns across 10 bases. J was trimmed by 0 bases and V by 5 bases; bases with no gene match: 4. Per germline, CDR1 MNHNY and CDR2 SVGAGI (reference sequence). CDR3 length: 16 amino acids. The DNA for the CDR3 is TGTGCCAGCAGTCCCTGGACAGGGGGCTCCTACAATGAGCAGTTCTTC. It encodes CASSPWTGGSYNEQFF.

The chain carries TRBV27 and TRBJ2-3; 9 bases fit TRBD1. V trimming: 0 bases; J trimming: 6 bases; junction bases outside the gene matches: 4. The CDR3 runs to 15 residues. The germline V gene has CDR1 MNHEY and CDR2 SMNVEV (reference sequence). CDR3 DNA: TGTGCCAGCAGTTTATCTCTGACAGGGGGGGATACGCAGTATTTT. Translating gives CASSLSLTGGDTQYF.

The V gene is TRBV27, the J gene TRBJ2-3; possibly TRBD2 for D (5 bases). From germline, CDR1 is MNHEY and CDR2 SMNVEV (reference sequence). The CDR3 has 17 residues. V shed 2 bases and J shed 4 bases, with 19 bases lying between them. The CDR3 nucleotides are TGTGCCAGCAGTTTAGGTCCCGGTACTAGTCTCGCAGATACGCAGTATTTT. This translates into CASSLGPGTSLADTQYF.

The chain joins TRBV6-5 to TRBJ1-6; no clear D. V was shortened by 6 bases and J by 8 bases, with 14 bases between the two germline ends. This CDR3 is 14 amino acids long. CDR1 is MNHEY and CDR2 is SVGAGI in the germline V gene. This CDR3 is CASREVRNHSPLHF. As DNA, the CDR3 is TGTGCCAGCAGAGAAGTACGGAATCATTCACCCCTCCACTTT.

This chain joins TRBV4-1 and TRBJ1-2; tentative D call: TRBD1 (5 bases). V was trimmed by 0 bases and J by 4 bases, leaving 9 bases between them. The V gene's germline CDR1 is MGHRA and CDR2 YSYEKL. CDR3 length equals 14 residues. CDR3 sequence: CASSQDGTFYGYTF. Here the CDR3 DNA reads TGCGCCAGCAGCCAAGACGGGACTTTCTATGGCTACACCTTC.

The CDR3 region is CASSTGPRGAEAFF. The DNA of the CDR3 is TGTGCCAGCAGCACCGGGCCCCGGGGAGCTGAAGCTTTCTTT. The V and J genes are TRBV7-3 and TRBJ1-1, with D uncertain. There are 14 residues in the CDR3. From germline, CDR1 is SGHTA and CDR2 FQGTGA. V was cut by 5 bases and J by 6 bases, with 16 bases left in between.

The V and J genes are TRBV7-8 and TRBJ2-1; no clear D. The CDR3 runs to 16 residues. Trimming removed 1 base from V and 4 bases from J, with 14 bases in between. Germline assignment: CDR1 SGHVS and CDR2 FQNEAQ. DNA of the CDR3: TGTGCCAGCAGCTTAGAAGTAGGACGGCCATACAATGAGCAGTTCTTC. It yields the protein CASSLEVGRPYNEQFF.

The V gene is TRBV28, the J gene TRBJ2-5, with D maybe TRBD1 (6 bases). The CDR3 contains 15 residues. The V end lost 3 bases, the J end lost 1 base, and 12 bases lay between the germline ends. The germline gives CDR1 MDHEN, CDR2 SYDVKM. The chain's CDR3 is CASSFFRDTQETQYF. The DNA of the CDR3 is TGTGCCAGCAGTTTTTTCCGGGACACCCAAGAGACCCAGTACTTC.

This clone is medium-sized. CDR3 sequence reads: CASRGSMNTEAFF. The CDR3 DNA reads as TGTGCCAGTAGGGGCAGCATGAACACTGAAGCTTTCTTT. This chain links TRBV19 with TRBJ1-1, with D unresolved. Trimming left V 6 bases short and J 0 bases short, with 8 bases between. The CDR3 covers 13 residues. Germline CDR1 LNHDA, CDR2 SQIVND (reference sequence).

This sequence joins TRBV5-6 and TRBJ2-2; D call uncertain. The ends were cut back, 2 bases at V and 4 bases at J, with 0 bases in the middle. The germline CDR1 and CDR2 sequences are SGHDT and YYEEEE. The CDR3 loop spans 11 amino acids. The CDR3 coding sequence is TGTGCCAGCAGCTTCACCGGGGAGCTGTTTTTT. Protein product: CASSFTGELFF.

The genes are TRBV5-6 and TRBJ1-2; D is undetermined. The CDR3 covers 14 residues. CDR1 and CDR2 from the germline V gene are SGHDT and YYEEEE. Deletions cut 2 bases from V and 0 bases from J, with 8 bases between. The DNA for the CDR3 is TGTGCCAGCAGCTTTTACAGCCCTAACTATGGCTACACCTTC. Protein sequence: CASSFYSPNYGYTF.